These T cell receptor beta chains were read from a single sample in a study of CD8 T cells in ankylosing spondylitis. TCRdb independently ran MiXCR on the 5' RACE reads; one entry per CDR3 protein. Of about 130,000 distinct CDR3 sequences in the sample, approximately 14% were seen once. Sequencing was performed on blood, either unsorted or a sorted T cell fraction (not recorded which). Receptor source: a female donor with ankylosing spondylitis or in good health (not recorded which). CDR3s include the opening cysteine and the closing phenylalanine or tryptophan. The order of the fields is D gene, V gene, clone size, J gene, CDR3 protein, CDR3 DNA. D genes are given only for firm matches. Clone size is shown for a subset of rows, as once, few, many or a class of expanded clone.

-	TRBV5-5	-	TRBJ2-1	CANSRAGHYNEQFF	TGTGCCAACAGCAGAGCGGGACACTACAATGAGCAGTTCTTC
TRBD1	TRBV5-1	-	TRBJ2-7	CASSRDRAASYEQYF	TGCGCCAGCAGCAGGGACAGGGCCGCGTCCTACGAGCAGTACTTC
-	TRBV9	many	TRBJ2-7	CASSVTYTDEQYF	TGTGCCAGCAGCGTAACCTACACTGACGAGCAGTACTTC
-	TRBV9	-	TRBJ2-2	CASSVNPERTGELFF	TGTGCCAGCAGCGTAAATCCAGAGAGGACCGGGGAGCTGTTTTTT
-	TRBV14	-	TRBJ2-7	CASSRRGEQYF	TGTGCCAGCAGCCGCAGGGGCGAGCAGTACTTC
TRBD1	TRBV5-1	few	TRBJ2-6	CASSGGTGGSLSGANVLTF	TGCGCCAGCAGCGGCGGGACAGGGGGCAGTCTCTCTGGGGCCAACGTCCTGACTTTC
TRBD1	TRBV20-1	-	TRBJ2-1	CSARDHRGRNEQFF	TGCAGTGCTAGAGATCACAGGGGGCGGAATGAGCAGTTCTTC
TRBD1	TRBV5-1	few	TRBJ1-1	CASRMTGGTEAFF	TGCGCCAGCCGGATGACAGGGGGCACTGAAGCTTTCTTT
TRBD1	TRBV29-1	few	TRBJ1-1	CSVVKRTGGTNTEAFF	TGCAGCGTTGTGAAAAGGACAGGGGGCACGAACACTGAAGCTTTCTTT
-	TRBV5-1	few	TRBJ1-5	CANKGDGNDGVRTDSNQPQHF	TGCGCCAACAAAGGGGACGGGAATGATGGGGTTCGGACAGATAGCAATCAGCCCCAGCATTTT
-	TRBV29-1	many	TRBJ2-7	CSVYPGPLYEQYF	TGCAGCGTTTACCCGGGCCCCCTCTACGAGCAGTACTTC
-	TRBV3-1	few	TRBJ2-4	CASSQAGAGAKNIQYF	TGTGCCAGCAGCCAAGCCGGGGCAGGAGCCAAAAACATTCAGTACTTC
-	TRBV12-3/TRBV12-4	few	TRBJ2-2	CASSFILGWMQNTGELFF	TGTGCCAGCAGTTTCATTTTGGGCTGGATGCAGAACACCGGGGAGCTGTTTTTT